This entry features one TCR beta chain sequence. This entry is derived from a study of blood T cell repertoires in COVID-19. In the source study's methods: Scientists estimated how many nucleated cells there were by amplifying reference gene primers. Sequenced by immunoSEQ multiplex PCR; TCRdb stores in-frame clones only, minus some. V and J calls and clone size come straight from that table; D and trimming were deduced from the DNA. The repertoire holds about 150,000 clones, with about 85% as singletons. The CDR3 is made up of 14 amino acids. Germline CDR1 reads SGHTA; CDR2 reads FQGNSA. V shed 0 bases and J shed 6 bases, with 11 bases lying between them.

The chain uses TRBV7-2 and TRBJ1-1; the D is unclear. The sample taken for sequencing was peripheral blood. This TCR was recovered from a man in his 60s with COVID-19, enrolled during active disease. CDR3 in amino acids: CASSLATAVAEAFF. CDR3 DNA sequence: TGTGCCAGCAGCTTAGCCACAGCGGTCGCTGAAGCTTTCTTT.